The TCR beta chain described here comes from a study of blood T cell repertoires in COVID-19. Study information: Researchers got acute and convalescent COVID-19 samples from the United States, Italy and Spain.

The V gene lost 2 bases and the J gene lost 4 bases, with 12 bases spanning the gap. The CDR3 length is 14 residues. The germline gives CDR1 ENHRY, CDR2 SYGVKD. Sequencing was performed with immunoSEQ multiplex PCR; in TCRdb, only in-frame clones are kept and a portion is missing. The repertoire holds fewer than 80,000 clones, with approximately 92% as singletons. This clone was recorded a few times. The sequence derives from a woman aged 45-60 years with active COVID-19. V and J are TRBV10-3 and TRBJ2-7; the D gene is possibly TRBD2 (6 bases). The sequenced material came from peripheral blood. The CDR3 nucleotides are TGTGCCATCAGTGAGGGCTGGGGAGGATACGAGCAGTACTTC. This codes for CAISEGWGGYEQYF.